This T cell receptor beta chain was documented in a study of CD8+ T cells in alopecia areata. Overall study findings and caveats: Lesional scalp, especially alopecia totalis/universalis, showed higher clonality than normal scalp. Compared with mice, patients displayed less clear TCR sharing, possibly for HLA-related reasons.

Sampling of alopecia areata patients yielded lesional scalp punch biopsies as well as peripheral blood. About this clone: Antigen unknown.

Germline CDR1 and CDR2: MRHNA and SNTAGT. CDR3 length equals 14 residues. Between the trimmed V and J ends, which lost 1 base and 4 bases, there was a span of 9 bases. cDNA reverse transcribed from extracted RNA served as the sequencing template. TCRdb keeps only in-frame clones here, not all; method: immunoSEQ multiplex PCR. In the table there are some 10,000 clones, 55% to 65% of which are singletons. Sequences were derived from skin, sampled at week 0. This clonotype was sampled from a human donor with alopecia areata. The V call is TRBV6-4, the J call TRBJ2-3, with D tentatively TRBD1 or TRBD2 (5 bases each). The CDR3 sequence is CASSDFRGADTQYF. For the CDR3, the DNA is TGTGCCAGCAGTGACTTTAGGGGAGCAGATACGCAGTATTTT.